What follows describes a single TCR beta chain. The antigen is undetermined. The source of the sample is a study of T cell responses to AZD1222 COVID-19 vaccine. Study information: Pooling covered second doses at about 4 or about 12 weeks. Findings and limits, study-wide: Repertoires were obtained only post-peak T cell response. Vaccine-related CD4 TCRs covered spike, predominating at 160-218 and 743-854. Baseline testing showed seropositivity in only 5 or 6 AZD1222 recipients.

Germline V lookup: CDR1 ENHRY, CDR2 SYGVKD. This CDR3 has 15 residues. Losses at the gene ends were 6 bases for V and 5 bases for J; bases not matched to a gene: 5. TCRdb's table, derived via immunoSEQ multiplex PCR, lists solely in-frame clones and lacks some. The sample records some 150,000 clones, less than 95% being singletons. This clonotype originated in an adult in good health. This material consisted of peripheral blood, taken on day 0 of AZD1222 vaccination. V gene TRBV10-3 combines with J gene TRBJ2-5; 14 nucleotides match TRBD2. The CDR3 region is CAISPGLAGAETQYF. CDR3 coding DNA: TGTGCCATCAGCCCGGGACTAGCGGGAGCTGAGACCCAGTACTTC.